These 26 T cell receptor beta chains were all obtained from the same sample, sequenced in a study of blood T cell repertoires in COVID-19. The repertoire was sequenced with immunoSEQ multiplex PCR; TCRdb's copy has only in-frame clones and lacks some. The table includes under 80,000 clones, about nine tenths detected once. The sequencing sample was made of peripheral blood. These receptors were collected from a man aged 80 or over in a cohort sampled during active COVID-19.

This clone was recorded only once. The chain is built from TRBV29-1 and TRBJ1-5, with D perhaps matching TRBD1 (5 bases). This CDR3 has 12 amino acids. CDR1 SQVTM and CDR2 ANQGSEA come from the germline V gene. Trimming stripped 6 bases from V and 5 bases from J, with 11 bases between. CDR3 in amino acids: CSVDGGDQPQHF. The CDR3 bases are TGCAGCGTGGACGGGGGGGATCAGCCCCAGCATTTT.

V usage is TRBV6-1 and J usage is TRBJ2-7, with 13 positions matching TRBD2. The V and J ends lost 0 bases and 2 bases, in that order; junction bases with no gene match: 7. This CDR3 is built from 18 residues. CDR1 and CDR2 (germline): MNHNS, SASEGT. For the CDR3, the DNA is TGTGCCAGCAGTGAAGCCACCATGGGACTAGCGGGACCCTACGAGCAGTACGTC. The encoded protein is CASSEATMGLAGPYEQYV.

V and J are TRBV2 and TRBJ2-5; weak D call: TRBD2 (7 bases). V lost 8 bases to trimming and J lost 4 bases, with 17 bases between them. This CDR3 region has 14 residues. Germline CDR1 is SNHLY and CDR2 is FYNNEI. CDR3 in amino acids: CASFGGLWGETQYF. CDR3 coding DNA: TGTGCCAGCTTCGGGGGGCTTTGGGGAGAGACCCAGTACTTC.

This clone was counted a single time. The chain uses TRBV19 and TRBJ2-5; TRBD2 agrees at 7 bases. Germline values: CDR1 LNHDA, CDR2 SQIVND (reference sequence). V dropped 5 bases and J dropped 0; count of bases not matched to a gene: 12. The CDR3 is made up of 17 amino acids. The CDR3 DNA reads as TGTGCCAGTAGTTCCGGGTCCAGTGGGGGGGACCAAGAGACCCAGTACTTC. This gives the protein CASSSGSSGGDQETQYF.

V is TRBV5-5 and J is TRBJ2-6; 12 bases map to TRBD1. The CDR3 length is 18 residues. Germline CDR1 and CDR2: SGHKS and YYEKEE (reference sequence). With V trimmed by 4 bases and J by 3 bases, 8 bases remained unmatched. CDR3 in DNA: TGTGCCAGCAGCCTAGCGGGACAGGGGGCGCTTGGGGCCAACGTCCTGACTTTC. Protein sequence: CASSLAGQGALGANVLTF.

V and J are TRBV19 and TRBJ1-2, with D perhaps matching TRBD1 (5 bases). Germline CDR1 reads LNHDA; CDR2 reads SQIVND (reference sequence). Trimming left V 4 bases short and J 4 bases short, with 19 bases between. This CDR3 is built from 16 residues. The CDR3 coding sequence is TGTGCCAGTAGTAGCCCAGGGTCAGAAACCGGCTATGGCTACACCTTC. Protein sequence: CASSSPGSETGYGYTF. Using reference TRBV19 and TRBJ1-2 for the parts outside the CDR3, the full variable domain is DGGITQSPKYLFRKEGQNVTLSCEQNLNHDAMYWYRQDPGQGLRLIYYSQIVNDFQKGDIAEGYSVSREKKESFPLTVTSAQKNPTAFYLCASSSPGSETGYGYTFGSGTRLTVV.

The V gene is TRBV28, the J gene TRBJ2-1; TRBD2 aligns across 7 bases. The germline V gene has CDR1 MDHEN and CDR2 SYDVKM. The CDR3 contains 17 residues. The V segment lost 7 bases and the J segment 5 bases; nucleotides outside the gene matches: 17. Written as DNA, the CDR3 is TGTGCCAGCACCCTAAACCCCGGGGCTAGCGGAAACAATGAGCAGTTCTTC. It encodes CASTLNPGASGNNEQFF.

The rearrangement links TRBV12-5 to TRBJ1-5; D gene unclear. The germline V gene has CDR1 LGHNT and CDR2 FRNRAP. The CDR3 has 15 amino acids. V was cut by 5 bases and J by 1 base, with 12 bases left in between. CDR3 nucleotides: TGTGCTAGTGGTCCGGGAGATACGAGCAATCAGCCCCAGCATTTT. It codes for CASGPGDTSNQPQHF.

The CDR3: CASRVSGDSDTQYF. CDR3 sequence (DNA): TGCGCCAGCAGGGTTAGCGGGGATTCAGATACGCAGTATTTT. The rearrangement links TRBV5-1 to TRBJ2-3; 8 bases are shared with TRBD2. V dropped 5 bases and J dropped 4; count of bases not matched to a gene: 6. The CDR3 length is 14 residues. Germline CDR1 reads SGHRS; CDR2 reads YFSETQ.

This sequence joins TRBV2 and TRBJ1-1; TRBD1 agrees at 8 bases. Germline V lookup: CDR1 SNHLY, CDR2 FYNNEI. Losses at the gene ends were 7 bases for V and 5 bases for J; bases not matched to a gene: 15. The CDR3 has 16 amino acids. CDR3 residues: CASNLGGGQGVTEAFF. The CDR3 DNA reads as TGTGCCAGCAACCTCGGTGGAGGACAGGGAGTAACTGAAGCTTTCTTT.

The CDR3 nucleotides read TGTGCCAGCAGTTCTAGCAGCGGGGGGACGGATACGCAGTATTTT. This sequence encodes CASSSSSGGTDTQYF. The chain combines TRBV11-3 with TRBJ2-3; TRBD2 matches 9 bases. CDR3 length equals 15 residues. Germline CDR1 and CDR2: SGHNT and YENEEA. V lost 6 bases to trimming and J lost 6 bases; unmatched junction nucleotides: 10.

V gene TRBV11-2 combines with J gene TRBJ2-1, with D maybe TRBD2 (5 bases). The CDR3 has 14 amino acids. CDR1 SGHAT and CDR2 FQNNGV come from the germline V gene. V was clipped by 0 bases and J by 2 bases, with 5 bases between them. As DNA, the CDR3 is TGTGCCAGCAGCTTAGACGGGGCCTACAATGAGCAGTTCTTC. Translating gives CASSLDGAYNEQFF.

This rearrangement joins TRBV10-3 to TRBJ2-5; 13 bases agree with TRBD2. This CDR3 has 15 amino acids. V lost 4 bases and J lost 2; bases outside the gene matches: 1. Germline V gene sequence: CDR1 ENHRY, CDR2 SYGVKD. The CDR3 DNA reads TGTGCCATCAGTGGACTAGCGGGGGGTCAAGAGACCCAGTACTTC. This translates into CAISGLAGGQETQYF.

This chain joins TRBV19 and TRBJ2-1; tentative D call: TRBD1 (5 bases). Trimming pared 7 bases from V and 0 bases from J, leaving 10 bases between. The CDR3 has 14 amino acids. Germline CDR1 LNHDA, CDR2 SQIVND (reference sequence). In DNA, the CDR3 is TGTGCCAGTAATGGGGCGAGCTCCTACAATGAGCAGTTCTTC. It translates to CASNGASSYNEQFF.

The chain combines TRBV5-1 with TRBJ2-3; 9 bases are shared with TRBD2. The CDR3 is 17 residues long. The V gene end was trimmed by 0 bases and the J gene end by 4 bases; junction bases not matched to a gene: 9. The germline V gene has CDR1 SGHRS and CDR2 YFSETQ. The CDR3 nucleotides are TGCGCCAGCAGCTTGGTGGCCCAGCGGGGGGTACCAGATACGCAGTATTTT. This translates into CASSLVAQRGVPDTQYF.

This chain uses TRBV5-1 with TRBJ2-3; D is unresolved. Trimming left V 1 base short and J 2 bases short, with 8 bases between. Germline CDR1 reads SGHRS; CDR2 reads YFSETQ. The CDR3 is made up of 14 amino acids. The CDR3 sequence is CASSLWANTDTQYF. The CDR3 DNA reads as TGCGCCAGCAGCTTGTGGGCAAACACAGATACGCAGTATTTT.

This chain uses TRBV10-3 with TRBJ2-1, with 8 bases matching TRBD1. The CDR3 contains 14 residues. J was trimmed by 4 bases and V by 4 bases; bases with no gene match: 3. Germline V gene lookup returns CDR1 ENHRY and CDR2 SYGVKD. Written as DNA, the CDR3 is TGTGCCATCAGTGGTACAGGGGGATACAATGAGCAGTTCTTC. It codes for CAISGTGGYNEQFF.

V and J are TRBV2 and TRBJ2-2; 8 positions match TRBD1. Losses at the gene ends were 6 bases for V and 2 bases for J; bases not matched to a gene: 5. Looked up from germline, CDR1 is SNHLY and CDR2 is FYNNEI. This CDR3 has 15 residues. For the CDR3, the DNA is TGTGCCAGCAGGGGACAGGTCGGAAACACCGGGGAGCTGTTTTTT. Amino acids: CASRGQVGNTGELFF.

The chain combines TRBV19 with TRBJ1-1; no clear D gene. The CDR3 runs 15 residues. The germline V gene has CDR1 LNHDA and CDR2 SQIVND (reference sequence). V lost 7 bases, J lost 2 bases, and 17 bases lay in between. Here the CDR3 reads CASTMRPRENTEAFF. Here the CDR3 DNA reads TGTGCCAGTACCATGCGCCCGAGGGAAAACACTGAAGCTTTCTTT. Together with reference TRBV19 and TRBJ1-1, the CDR3 gives the full variable domain: DGGITQSPKYLFRKEGQNVTLSCEQNLNHDAMYWYRQDPGQGLRLIYYSQIVNDFQKGDIAEGYSVSREKKESFPLTVTSAQKNPTAFYLCASTMRPRENTEAFFGQGTRLTVV.

CDR3 DNA: TGCGCCAGCAGTGTGGCGGAGCACGTTGAGCAGTTCTTC. Encoded protein: CASSVAEHVEQFF. The rearrangement links TRBV10-2 to TRBJ2-1; no firm D call. Germline V CDR1 and CDR2: WSHSY, SAAADI. CDR3 length: 13 residues. V was shortened by 4 bases and J by 9 bases, with 13 bases between the two germline ends.

This rearrangement joins TRBV5-1 to TRBJ1-1; a possible D gene is TRBD1 (6 bases). Trimming stripped 0 bases from V and 11 bases from J, with 20 bases between. The CDR3 sequence is 15 residues long. CDR1 and CDR2 from the germline V gene are SGHRS and YFSETQ. The CDR3 nucleotides are TGCGCCAGCAGCTTGGATGTAACCTCAGGGGCCCGCGCTTTCTTT. It codes for CASSLDVTSGARAFF.

This chain joins TRBV10-2 and TRBJ1-1; tentative D call: TRBD1 (6 bases). Between the trimmed V and J ends, which lost 4 bases and 7 bases, there was a span of 10 bases. CDR3 length equals 12 residues. Germline values: CDR1 WSHSY, CDR2 SAAADI. The DNA for the CDR3 is TGCGCCAGCAGTGGGACGGACAGTGAAGCTTTCTTT. Translation: CASSGTDSEAFF.

This chain links TRBV19 with TRBJ1-5; tentative D call: TRBD1 (6 bases). The germline CDR1 and CDR2 sequences are LNHDA and SQIVND (reference sequence). The CDR3 has 13 residues. Trimming pared 10 bases from V and 5 bases from J, leaving 15 bases between. The CDR3 DNA sequence: TGTGCCACCAAGGCAGGGGCCGATCAGCCCCAGCATTTT. Its translation: CATKAGADQPQHF.

In this sample, this clone turned up once. The rearrangement links TRBV3-1 (or the pseudogene TRBV3-2) to TRBJ1-1, with D possibly being TRBD1 (5 bases). V dropped 0 bases and J dropped 13 bases, with 12 bases sitting between them. The germline gives CDR1 LGHDT, CDR2 YNNKEL (reference sequence). The CDR3 has 12 amino acids. DNA for the CDR3: TGTGCCAGCAGCCAAGATAGGCGGGGGTTTTTCTTT. This gives the protein CASSQDRRGFFF.

The rearrangement joins TRBV7-9 to TRBJ1-1; 7 bases are a match to TRBD1. The CDR3 extends over 16 amino acids. Germline V gene sequence: CDR1 SEHNR, CDR2 FQNEAQ (reference sequence). With V trimmed by 1 base and J by 3 bases, 8 bases remained unmatched. The CDR3 protein is CASSLEGRGAYTEAFF. CDR3 nucleotide sequence: TGTGCCAGCAGCTTAGAGGGCAGGGGGGCGTACACTGAAGCTTTCTTT. Using reference TRBV7-9 and TRBJ1-1 for the parts outside the CDR3, the full variable domain is DTGVSQNPRHKITKRGQNVTFRCDPISEHNRLYWYRQTLGQGPEFLTYFQNEAQLEKSRLLSDRFSAERPKGSFSTLEIQRTEQGDSAMYLCASSLEGRGAYTEAFFGQGTRLTVV.

This clone was detected only once. The chain has TRBV4-2 and TRBJ2-3; 14 bases align to TRBD2. This CDR3 has 18 amino acids. V lost 4 bases and J lost 2; bases outside the gene matches: 8. Per germline, CDR1 LGHNA and CDR2 YNFKEQ. CDR3 in DNA: TGTGCCAGCAGCCCCGGACTAGCGGGGGGCCCCGTCACAGATACGCAGTATTTT. Protein product: CASSPGLAGGPVTDTQYF.